This TCR beta chain is from a study of cytotoxic CD8 clonotypes in ibrutinib-treated CLL. Study-wide background: Response sampling occurred after a median approximately eleven months of treatment (range 6 to 36). The average sample held roughly 250,000 productive templates and 94,082 productive rearrangements.

Study-level results: A rise in clonality was seen at ibrutinib response, and a fall back toward baseline was seen at progression.

In the case of this clone: The antigen is unknown.

V was pared by 4 bases and J by 0 bases, with 6 bases between. This CDR3 region has 13 residues. Germline CDR1 MNHEY, CDR2 SVGAGI. Some clones are missing from TCRdb's copy, which holds only in-frame ones; the method was immunoSEQ multiplex PCR. Of around 52,000 clones in the sample, approximately 60% were seen once. This sample comprised PBMCs, obtained after 24 months of ibrutinib treatment. This receptor was obtained from a human donor with chronic lymphocytic leukemia. The chain links TRBV6-5 to TRBJ1-2, with D unresolved. Written as DNA, the CDR3 is TGTGCCAGCAGTTCCGGGACTAACTATGGCTACACCTTC. This encodes CASSSGTNYGYTF.